A selection of T cell receptor beta chains follows, all from one sample in a study of long-term antiretroviral therapy in people with HIV. Clones were sequenced by immunoSEQ multiplex PCR, and TCRdb holds only the in-frame ones, with some missing. The sample includes over 30,000 clones, 65% to 80% seen only once; the top ten take about 7%. Sequenced material: unsorted PBMCs, taken 2 years after starting antiretroviral therapy. The source of these receptors is a woman in her forties or fifties with HIV. The CDR3 runs from the conserved cysteine through the conserved F or W. A D gene is named only where the DNA matches it firmly. Only part of the rows carry a size: once, few, many, or a class if the clone is expanded.

clone_size j_call v_call d_call cdr3_nt cdr3_aa
NA TRBJ2-5 TRBV30 TRBD1 TGTGCCTGGGACAGGGGGCCGGAGACCCAGTACTTC CAWDRGPETQYF
NA TRBJ1-5 TRBV30 NA TGTGCCTGGAGTGTAAAACAGAAGAATCAGCCCCAGCATTTT CAWSVKQKNQPQHF
NA TRBJ2-7 TRBV28 TRBD1 TGTGCCAGCAGTTCCTCCGGGACAGGTAGCTCCTACGAGCAGTACTTC CASSSSGTGSSYEQYF
NA TRBJ2-3 TRBV9 TRBD2 TGTGCCAGCAGCGTAACTAGCGGGGGTACAGATACGCAGTATTTT CASSVTSGGTDTQYF
once TRBJ1-2 TRBV28 NA TGTGCCACCCAACCCCGCGACTATGGCTACACCTTC CATQPRDYGYTF
NA TRBJ2-5 TRBV6-1 NA TGTGCCAGCAGGAGTGGTGCACACAGCCAAGAGACCCAGTACTTC CASRSGAHSQETQYF
NA TRBJ2-4 TRBV7-9 NA TGTGCCAGCAGCTTAGGAGGGGCCATTCAGTACTTC CASSLGGAIQYF
NA TRBJ1-1 TRBV7-6 TRBD1 TGTGCCAGCAGCTTCCGGATTGGGGACAGTGAAGCTTTCTTT CASSFRIGDSEAFF
NA TRBJ2-1 TRBV4-1 NA TGCGCCAGCAGCCAAGTTAGGGGTAATTACAATGAGCAGTTCTTC CASSQVRGNYNEQFF
NA TRBJ2-4 TRBV4-2 NA TGTGCCAGCAGCCAAGATTCGGGGGCTGGTACCAAAAACATTCAGTACTTC CASSQDSGAGTKNIQYF
NA TRBJ2-3 TRBV2 NA TGTGCCAGCAGTAGGGGGATAGTGTCAGATACGCAGTATTTT CASSRGIVSDTQYF
NA TRBJ2-2 TRBV5-1 NA TGCGCCAGCAGCTTGGATCTCCGGGGGTCCGCGAACACCGGGGAGCTGTTTTTT CASSLDLRGSANTGELFF
once TRBJ2-2 TRBV29-1 TRBD2 TGCAGCGTTGAAGATCCTCAGCGGGGGGACACCGGGGAGCTGTTTTTT CSVEDPQRGDTGELFF
NA TRBJ2-1 TRBV30 NA TGTGCCTGGAGTCCGGGATTGAACAATGAGCAGTTCTTC CAWSPGLNNEQFF
NA TRBJ1-6 TRBV30 TRBD1 TGTGCCTGGATCCGGGAGGGACAGGGCCAATCACCCCTCCACTTT CAWIREGQGQSPLHF